The 5 T cell receptor beta chains presented below share a single source sample, sequenced in a study of Ad26.COV2.S vaccination and SARS-CoV-2 variants. Sequencing used immunoSEQ multiplex PCR; TCRdb keeps in-frame clones, though not all of them. The table records roughly 150,000 clones, 70% to 90% of them present only once. Here the sequenced sample was peripheral blood, taken after recovery from COVID-19. The receptors derive from a human donor who had recovered from COVID-19.

This chain connects TRBV27 to TRBJ1-5, with D perhaps matching TRBD1 (6 bases). Germline V gene sequence: CDR1 MNHEY, CDR2 SMNVEV (reference sequence). Trimming stripped 6 bases from V and 2 bases from J, with 14 bases between. The CDR3 is 15 residues long. CDR3 residues: CASRGGGAGNQPQHF. The CDR3 DNA is TGTGCCAGCAGGGGCGGGGGCGCGGGCAATCAGCCCCAGCATTTT.

The chain has TRBV19 and TRBJ1-4; 7 bases align to TRBD1. Germline V gene lookup returns CDR1 LNHDA and CDR2 SQIVND (reference sequence). J was trimmed by 8 bases and V by 2 bases; bases with no gene match: 11. The CDR3 totals 16 residues. DNA for the CDR3: TGTGCCAGTAGTATATCGGCTGACAGGGTCCAAGAAAAACTGTTTTTT. This translates into CASSISADRVQEKLFF.

The V call is TRBV28, the J call TRBJ2-1; 9 nucleotides line up with TRBD1. The CDR3 spans 14 residues. CDR1 is MDHEN and CDR2 is SYDVKM in the germline V gene. V dropped 3 bases and J dropped 4; count of bases not matched to a gene: 1. CDR3 region: CASSFDRGYNEQFF. The CDR3 nucleotides read TGTGCCAGCAGTTTTGACAGGGGGTACAATGAGCAGTTCTTC.

The chain couples TRBV5-8 to TRBJ2-1, with D possibly TRBD1 on 5 matching bases. The CDR3 covers 15 residues. V lost 4 bases to trimming and J lost 0 bases, with 11 bases between them. Germline CDR1 and CDR2: SGHTS and YDEGEE. The CDR3, as DNA: TGTGCCAGCAGCCCGACAGAGAGCTCCTACAATGAGCAGTTCTTC. Protein product: CASSPTESSYNEQFF. The entire variable domain, with the rest obtained from reference TRBV5-8 and TRBJ2-1, is as follows: EAGVTQSPTHLIKTRGQQATLRCSPISGHTSVYWYQQALGLGLQFLLWYDEGEERNRGNFPPRFSGRQFPNYSSELNVNALELEDSALYLCASSPTESSYNEQFFGPGTRLTVL.

The CDR3 loop reads CASSPPGQGYEQYF. CDR3 bases: TGTGCCAGCAGTCCGCCGGGACAGGGATACGAGCAGTACTTC. The rearrangement joins TRBV6-2 or TRBV6-3 to TRBJ2-7; 9 bases align to TRBD1. V dropped 5 bases and J dropped 4; count of bases not matched to a gene: 6. This CDR3 has 14 residues. Germline CDR1 and CDR2: MNHEY and SVGEGT.